These T cell receptor beta chains were read from a single sample in a study of control samples from healthy donors and cancer patients. Profiling relied on immunoSEQ multiplex PCR, and the TCRdb table lists in-frame clones only, not all of them. There are tens of thousands of clones in the sample; about 90% occur only once, and 1.9% lies in the top ten. The sequenced material came from PBMCs. The receptors shown here come from a woman aged 55-70 years with head and neck cancer. Each CDR3 is given with its conserved first and last residue. The D gene is left open where the match is weak. Expanded clones are given a class, and other clones once, few, many or no size at all.

V: TRBV19; J: TRBJ1-1; size: -; D: TRBD1; length: 16; DNA: TGTGCCAGTAGTTCCCCCTTGACAGGGGCACGCACTGAAGCTTTCTTT; CDR3: CASSSPLTGARTEAFF
V: TRBV6-6; J: TRBJ1-2; size: -; D: TRBD1; length: 13; DNA: TGTGCCAGCACACCGGGACAGGGACACGGCTACACCTTC; CDR3: CASTPGQGHGYTF
V: TRBV27; J: TRBJ1-1; size: -; D: TRBD1; length: 16; DNA: TGTGCCAGCAGTCGCATCGTAGGACAGGGGGCGACTGAAGCTTTCTTT; CDR3: CASSRIVGQGATEAFF
V: TRBV3-1/TRBV3-2; J: TRBJ2-3; size: once; D: -; length: 12; DNA: TGTGCCAGCAGCAGCGGTAGAGATACGCAGTATTTT; CDR3: CASSSGRDTQYF
V: TRBV12-2; J: TRBJ2-2; size: -; D: -; length: 19; DNA: TGTGCAAGTCGCTTAACCCGCGACGAGGAGGGTTCGAACACCGGGGAGCTGTTTTTT; CDR3: CASRLTRDEEGSNTGELFF
V: TRBV18; J: TRBJ1-3; size: -; D: TRBD1; length: 18; DNA: TGTGCCAGCTCAGAAAGAACCGGGACAGGGGGCTCTGGAAACACCATATATTTT; CDR3: CASSERTGTGGSGNTIYF
V: TRBV6-2/TRBV6-3; J: TRBJ2-2; size: -; D: -; length: 23; DNA: TGTGCCAGCAGCCTATCCCCCTTGGGACAGGCGATCCGTGGGCGGGAGTACACCGGGGAGCTGTTTTTT; CDR3: CASSLSPLGQAIRGREYTGELFF
V: TRBV30; J: TRBJ1-1; size: -; D: TRBD1; length: 14; DNA: TGTGCCTGGAGTGTAGGGACAGCCGGCACTGAAGCTTTCTTT; CDR3: CAWSVGTAGTEAFF
V: TRBV5-1; J: TRBJ2-3; size: -; D: TRBD2; length: 16; DNA: TGCGCCAGCAGCTTTGGTAGCGGGAGAGAGACAGATACGCAGTATTTT; CDR3: CASSFGSGRETDTQYF
V: TRBV7-8; J: TRBJ2-1; size: -; D: -; length: 16; DNA: TGTGCCAGCAGCCCCCTGGGAGCGTACTCCTACAATGAGCAGTTCTTC; CDR3: CASSPLGAYSYNEQFF
V: TRBV4-2; J: TRBJ2-6; size: -; D: TRBD1; length: 17; DNA: TGTGCCAGCAGCTCGGGACAGGGGGCTTCTGGGGCCAACGTCCTGACTTTC; CDR3: CASSSGQGASGANVLTF
V: TRBV3-1/TRBV3-2; J: TRBJ2-5; size: once; D: -; length: 12; DNA: TGTGCCAGCAGCCAAGACGTCGAGACCCAGTACTTC; CDR3: CASSQDVETQYF
V: TRBV13; J: TRBJ2-6; size: -; D: TRBD2; length: 18; DNA: TGTGCCAGCAGCTTAATAGCGGGAGGGCTCTCTGGGGCCAACGTCCTGACTTTC; CDR3: CASSLIAGGLSGANVLTF
V: TRBV10-2; J: TRBJ2-1; size: -; D: TRBD2; length: 19; DNA: TGCGCCAGCAGGGGACCGGGACTAGCGAACGCGAGCTCCTACAATGAGCAGTTCTTC; CDR3: CASRGPGLANASSYNEQFF
V: TRBV19; J: TRBJ2-6; size: once; D: -; length: 16; DNA: TGTGCCAGTAGTTTACTGGGTTTATCTGGGGCCAACGTCCTGACTTTC; CDR3: CASSLLGLSGANVLTF
V: TRBV28; J: TRBJ2-5; size: -; D: -; length: 16; DNA: TGTGCCAGCAGACCCCTGTTGGCTAAGAGGGTGGAGACCCAGTACTTC; CDR3: CASRPLLAKRVETQYF
V: TRBV6-6; J: TRBJ1-6; size: -; D: -; length: 14; DNA: -; CDR3: CASCGSTYNSPLHF
V: TRBV20-1; J: TRBJ2-3; size: -; D: TRBD2; length: 16; DNA: TGCAGTGCTAGTTTTCTCGATAGCGGGTTCACAGATACGCAGTATTTT; CDR3: CSASFLDSGFTDTQYF
V: TRBV6-5; J: TRBJ2-7; size: -; D: -; length: 12; DNA: TGTGCCAGCGAGGGGAGCTCCTACGAGCAGTACTTC; CDR3: CASEGSSYEQYF
V: TRBV27; J: TRBJ1-1; size: few; D: -; length: 17; DNA: TGTGCCAGCAGTTCCACCACACAGGGATACTTGAGGACTGAAGCTTTCTTT; CDR3: CASSSTTQGYLRTEAFF
V: TRBV5-4; J: TRBJ2-7; size: -; D: -; length: 13; DNA: TGTGCCAGCAGCTTGGACAGGACCTACGAGCAGTACTTC; CDR3: CASSLDRTYEQYF
V: TRBV11-2; J: TRBJ1-2; size: -; D: -; length: 13; DNA: TGTGCCAGCAGCTTAGAGGGGAACTATGGCTACACCTTC; CDR3: CASSLEGNYGYTF
V: TRBV11-2; J: TRBJ2-1; size: -; D: -; length: 15; DNA: TGTGCCAGCAGGACACTAGTGAACCCCTACAATGAGCAGTTCTTC; CDR3: CASRTLVNPYNEQFF
V: TRBV3-1/TRBV3-2; J: TRBJ2-1; size: -; D: -; length: 15; DNA: TGTGCCAGCAGTCCAGGGGGGCAGGAGTACAATGAGCAGTTCTTC; CDR3: CASSPGGQEYNEQFF